These T cell receptor beta chains were read from a single sample in a study of blood T cell repertoires in COVID-19. Repertoires were generated with immunoSEQ multiplex PCR, while TCRdb's copy carries only in-frame clones and drops some. The sample holds about 110,000 clones, roughly 88% seen once. The sequenced material came from peripheral blood. These TCRs come from a human donor in a cohort sampled during active COVID-19. CDR3s include the opening cysteine and the closing phenylalanine or tryptophan. The D gene is left open where the match is weak. Clone sizes are given selectively: once, few, many, or a class where the clone is expanded.

abundance	len	d_gene	j_gene	v_gene	CDR3aa	CDR3nt
-	11	-	TRBJ2-7	TRBV18	CASSPGAEQYF	TGTGCCAGCTCACCGGGGGCCGAGCAGTACTTC
few	15	-	TRBJ1-3	TRBV3-1/TRBV3-2	CASSQPSGLGNTIYF	TGTGCCAGCAGCCAACCCTCGGGACTGGGAAACACCATATATTTT
-	19	-	TRBJ2-1	TRBV28	CASSWAGGAGLFSYNEQFF	TGTGCCAGCAGTTGGGCTGGGGGGGCAGGGCTCTTCTCCTACAATGAGCAGTTCTTC
-	16	-	TRBJ2-3	TRBV10-2	CASSVGSANVTDTQYF	TGCGCCAGCAGTGTTGGAAGCGCAAACGTCACAGATACGCAGTATTTT
-	15	TRBD1	TRBJ1-3	TRBV6-6	CASRPTGDSGNTIYF	TGTGCCAGCAGGCCGACAGGGGACTCTGGAAACACCATATATTTT
-	15	-	TRBJ1-1	TRBV5-1	CASSLFETGNTEAFF	TGCGCCAGCAGCTTGTTCGAGACAGGGAACACTGAAGCTTTCTTT
-	13	-	TRBJ2-2	TRBV7-8	CASTGQNTGELFF	TGTGCCAGCACGGGACAGAACACCGGGGAGCTGTTTTTT
-	12	-	TRBJ2-7	TRBV19	CASSIPGYEQYF	TGTGCCAGTAGTATCCCCGGCTACGAGCAGTACTTC
-	15	TRBD1	TRBJ2-7	TRBV3-1/TRBV3-2	CASSQVTGVFHEQYF	TGTGCCAGCAGCCAAGTCACAGGGGTTTTCCACGAGCAGTACTTC
-	12	-	TRBJ1-2	TRBV2	CASSDQGEGYTF	TGTGCCAGCAGTGACCAGGGCGAGGGCTACACCTTC
once	15	TRBD1	TRBJ1-1	TRBV6-5	CATVPGQGGSTEAFF	TGTGCCACAGTACCGGGACAGGGAGGAAGCACTGAAGCTTTCTTT
-	12	-	TRBJ1-1	TRBV30	CAWRGENTEAFF	TGTGCCTGGAGGGGAGAGAACACTGAAGCTTTCTTT
-	10	-	TRBJ2-5	TRBV29-1	CSAGSETQYF	TGCAGCGCTGGGAGTGAGACCCAGTACTTC
-	16	-	TRBJ1-2	TRBV5-4	CASSLGDSLKNYGYTF	TGTGCCAGCAGCTTGGGTGACAGCCTAAAAAACTATGGCTACACCTTC
few	16	-	TRBJ1-2	TRBV3-1/TRBV3-2	CASSQTTGRVGYGYTF	TGTGCCAGCAGCCAGACGACAGGCAGAGTTGGCTATGGCTACACCTTC
-	15	TRBD2	TRBJ2-1	TRBV7-9	CASSLRGGPDNEQFF	TGTGCCAGCAGCCTCCGGGGGGGCCCGGACAATGAGCAGTTCTTC
-	16	TRBD2	TRBJ2-1	TRBV7-2	CASSSPGGGGFNEQFF	TGTGCCAGCAGCTCCCCGGGCGGGGGAGGGTTCAATGAGCAGTTCTTC
-	13	-	TRBJ2-5	TRBV3-1/TRBV3-2	CASSSQLQETQYF	TGTGCCAGCAGCTCACAGCTCCAAGAGACCCAGTACTTC
-	16	TRBD1	TRBJ2-7	TRBV19	CASSIDGTGTASEQYF	TGTGCCAGTAGTATAGACGGGACAGGGACGGCTTCCGAGCAGTACTTC
-	13	-	TRBJ2-3	TRBV5-1	CASSPPQQDTQYF	TGCGCCAGCAGCCCGCCCCAACAAGATACGCAGTATTTT
few	15	TRBD1	TRBJ1-2	TRBV7-9	CASSWAQGAGGGYTF	TGTGCCAGCAGTTGGGCCCAGGGGGCGGGTGGTGGCTACACCTTC
-	14	-	TRBJ2-7	TRBV29-1	CSVVSLDRAWEQYF	TGCAGCGTTGTCTCCCTCGACAGAGCCTGGGAGCAGTACTTC
once	16	TRBD2	TRBJ2-1	TRBV4-1	CASSQTAAGGYNEQFF	TGCGCCAGCAGCCAAACGGCAGCGGGAGGCTACAATGAGCAGTTCTTC
once	17	-	TRBJ2-1	TRBV5-6	CASSGDAGPGSSNEQFF	TGTGCCAGCAGCGGTGACGCGGGCCCCGGTTCCAGCAATGAGCAGTTCTTC
-	15	TRBD1	TRBJ1-1	TRBV28	CASSLWDRGNTEAFF	TGTGCCAGCAGTTTATGGGACAGGGGGAACACTGAAGCTTTCTTT
-	15	TRBD1	TRBJ1-1	TRBV6-5	CASSYADRVATEAFF	TGTGCCAGCAGTTACGCCGACAGGGTTGCCACTGAAGCTTTCTTT
-	16	TRBD1	TRBJ1-6	TRBV3-1/TRBV3-2	CASSLDRAPEDSPLHF	TGTGCCAGCAGCCTTGACAGGGCCCCCGAAGATTCACCCCTCCACTTT
once	15	-	TRBJ1-1	TRBV7-9	CASSTDGRGNTEAFF	TGTGCCAGCAGCACGGACGGGAGGGGAAACACTGAAGCTTTCTTT
-	16	TRBD2	TRBJ2-2	TRBV3-1/TRBV3-2	CASSNGLARLTGELFF	TGTGCCAGCAGCAATGGACTAGCGAGACTAACCGGGGAGCTGTTTTTT
-	19	TRBD2	TRBJ2-7	TRBV7-9	CASSLVGGFGSGIAYEQYF	TGTGCCAGCAGCTTAGTTGGGGGGTTCGGTAGCGGGATTGCCTACGAGCAGTACTTC
once	14	TRBD2	TRBJ2-5	TRBV2	CASRVAGASETQYF	TGTGCCAGCAGGGTAGCGGGAGCCTCCGAGACCCAGTACTTC
-	17	TRBD2	TRBJ2-1	TRBV29-1	CSVEGGSATSKVYEQFF	TGCAGCGTTGAAGGGGGGTCCGCGACTAGCAAGGTCTATGAGCAGTTCTTC
few	13	-	TRBJ1-5	TRBV5-6	CASSFQDNQPQHF	TGTGCCAGCAGCTTCCAGGACAATCAGCCCCAGCATTTT
-	15	TRBD2	TRBJ2-1	TRBV5-1	CASRTSGSWDNEQFF	TGCGCCAGCAGGACTAGCGGGAGTTGGGACAATGAGCAGTTCTTC
-	14	-	TRBJ2-2	TRBV28	CASSSTVNTGELFF	TGTGCCAGCAGTTCGACAGTGAACACCGGGGAGCTGTTTTTT
-	14	-	TRBJ1-2	TRBV7-9	CASSKTATNYGYTF	TGTGCCAGCAGCAAGACAGCTACTAACTATGGCTACACCTTC
-	14	TRBD1	TRBJ1-1	TRBV28	CASVTLGQGAEAFF	TGTGCCAGCGTTACCCTGGGACAGGGAGCTGAAGCTTTCTTT
-	18	-	TRBJ1-5	TRBV28	CASSLVETMGAISLSQHF	TGTGCCAGCAGTTTAGTCGAGACAATGGGTGCCATATCATTGTCCCAGCATTTT
-	11	-	TRBJ1-2	TRBV29-1	CSVGTGPGYTF	TGCAGCGTTGGAACAGGGCCGGGCTACACCTTC